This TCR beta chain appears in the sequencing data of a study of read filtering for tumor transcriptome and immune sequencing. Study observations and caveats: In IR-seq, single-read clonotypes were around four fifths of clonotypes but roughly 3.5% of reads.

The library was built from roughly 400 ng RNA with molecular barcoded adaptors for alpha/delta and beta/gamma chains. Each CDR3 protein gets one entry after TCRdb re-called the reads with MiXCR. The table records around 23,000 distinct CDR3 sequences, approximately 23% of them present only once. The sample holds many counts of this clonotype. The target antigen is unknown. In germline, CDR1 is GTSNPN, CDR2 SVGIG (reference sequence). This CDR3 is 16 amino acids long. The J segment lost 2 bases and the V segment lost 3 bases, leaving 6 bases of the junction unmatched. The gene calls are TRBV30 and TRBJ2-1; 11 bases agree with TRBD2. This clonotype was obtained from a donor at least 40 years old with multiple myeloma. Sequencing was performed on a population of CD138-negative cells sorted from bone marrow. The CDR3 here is CAWSLAGGLTYNEQFF. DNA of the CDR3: TGTGCCTGGAGCCTAGCGGGGGGACTGACCTACAATGAGCAGTTCTTC.